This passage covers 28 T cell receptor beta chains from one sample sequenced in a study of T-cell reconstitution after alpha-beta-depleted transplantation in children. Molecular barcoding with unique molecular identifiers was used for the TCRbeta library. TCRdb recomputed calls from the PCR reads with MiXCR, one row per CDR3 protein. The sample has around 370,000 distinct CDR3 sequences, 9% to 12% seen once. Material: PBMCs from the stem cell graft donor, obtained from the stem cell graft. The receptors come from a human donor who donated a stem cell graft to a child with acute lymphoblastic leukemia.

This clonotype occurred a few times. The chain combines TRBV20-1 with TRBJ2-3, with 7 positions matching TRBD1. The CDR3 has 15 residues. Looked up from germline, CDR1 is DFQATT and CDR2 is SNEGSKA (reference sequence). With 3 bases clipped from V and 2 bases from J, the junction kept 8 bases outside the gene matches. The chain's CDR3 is CSASRPQGDTDTQYF. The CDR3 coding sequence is TGCAGTGCTAGCCGTCCGCAGGGGGACACAGATACGCAGTATTTT.

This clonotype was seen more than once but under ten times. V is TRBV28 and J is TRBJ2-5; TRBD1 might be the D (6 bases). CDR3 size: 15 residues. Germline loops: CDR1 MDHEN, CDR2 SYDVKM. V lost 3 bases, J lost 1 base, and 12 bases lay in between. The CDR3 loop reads CASSLGTPLQETQYF. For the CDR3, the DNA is TGTGCCAGCAGTTTGGGGACACCGCTCCAAGAGACCCAGTACTTC.

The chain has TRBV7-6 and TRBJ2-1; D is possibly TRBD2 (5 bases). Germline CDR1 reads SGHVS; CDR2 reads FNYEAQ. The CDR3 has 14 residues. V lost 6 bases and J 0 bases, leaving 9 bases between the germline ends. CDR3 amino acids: CASSIGSSYNEQFF. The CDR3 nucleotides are TGTGCCAGCAGTATAGGGAGCTCCTACAATGAGCAGTTCTTC. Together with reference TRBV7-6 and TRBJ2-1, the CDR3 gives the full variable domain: GAGVSQSPRYKVTKRGQDVALRCDPISGHVSLYWYRQALGQGPEFLTYFNYEAQQDKSGLPNDRFSAERPEGSISTLTIQRTEQRDSAMYRCASSIGSSYNEQFFGPGTRLTVL.

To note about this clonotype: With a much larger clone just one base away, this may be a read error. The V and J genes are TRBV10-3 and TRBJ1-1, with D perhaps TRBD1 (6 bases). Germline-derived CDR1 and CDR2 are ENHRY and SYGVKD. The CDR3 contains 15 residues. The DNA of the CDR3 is TGTGCCATCAGTGAGTCGAAGGGGGTAGTCACTGACGCTTTCTTT. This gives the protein CAISESKGVVTDAFF.

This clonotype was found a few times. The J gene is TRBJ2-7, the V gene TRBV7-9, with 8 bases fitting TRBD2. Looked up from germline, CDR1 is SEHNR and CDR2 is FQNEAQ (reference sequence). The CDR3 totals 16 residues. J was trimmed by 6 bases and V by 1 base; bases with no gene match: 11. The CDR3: CASSLGGLAGPGEQYF. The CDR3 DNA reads TGTGCCAGCAGCTTAGGAGGACTAGCTGGTCCAGGCGAGCAGTACTTC.

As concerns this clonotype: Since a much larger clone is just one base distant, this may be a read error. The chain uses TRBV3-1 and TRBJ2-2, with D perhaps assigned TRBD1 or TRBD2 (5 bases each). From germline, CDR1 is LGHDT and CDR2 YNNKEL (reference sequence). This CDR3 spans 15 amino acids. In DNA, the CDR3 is TGTGCCAGCAGCCACCACTGGACCCTCACCGGGGACCTGTTTTTT. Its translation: CASSHHWTLTGDLFF.

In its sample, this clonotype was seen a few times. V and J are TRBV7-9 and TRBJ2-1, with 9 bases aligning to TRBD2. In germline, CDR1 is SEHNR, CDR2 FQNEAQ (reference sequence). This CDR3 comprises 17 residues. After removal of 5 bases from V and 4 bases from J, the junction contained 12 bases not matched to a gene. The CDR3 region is CASSPTTASGNYNEQFF. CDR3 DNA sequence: TGTGCCAGCAGCCCTACTACGGCTAGCGGGAATTACAATGAGCAGTTCTTC.

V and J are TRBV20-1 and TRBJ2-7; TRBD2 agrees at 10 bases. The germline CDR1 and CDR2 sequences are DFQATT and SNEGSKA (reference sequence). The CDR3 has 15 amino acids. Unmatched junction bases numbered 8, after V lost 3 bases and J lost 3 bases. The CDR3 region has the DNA TGCAGTGCTAGTCTCCTCGGGACTAGCGACTACGAGCAGTACTTC. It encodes CSASLLGTSDYEQYF.

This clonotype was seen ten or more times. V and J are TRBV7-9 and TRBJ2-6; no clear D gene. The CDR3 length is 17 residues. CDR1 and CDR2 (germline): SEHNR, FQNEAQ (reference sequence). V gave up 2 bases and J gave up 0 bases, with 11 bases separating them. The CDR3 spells CASSLSPSYSGANVLTF. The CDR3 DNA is TGTGCCAGCAGCTTAAGCCCCAGCTACTCTGGGGCCAACGTCCTGACTTTC.

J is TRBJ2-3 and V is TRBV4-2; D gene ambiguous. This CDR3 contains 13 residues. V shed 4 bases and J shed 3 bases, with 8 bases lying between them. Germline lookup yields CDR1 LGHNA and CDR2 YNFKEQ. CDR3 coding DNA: TGTGCCAGCAGCCCCGCGGAAACAGATACGCAGTATTTT. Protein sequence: CASSPAETDTQYF.

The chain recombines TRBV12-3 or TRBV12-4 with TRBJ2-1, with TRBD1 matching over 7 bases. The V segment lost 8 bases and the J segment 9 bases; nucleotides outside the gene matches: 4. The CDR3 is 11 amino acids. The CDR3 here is CASGTVGEQFF. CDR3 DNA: TGTGCCAGCGGGACAGTGGGTGAGCAGTTCTTC.

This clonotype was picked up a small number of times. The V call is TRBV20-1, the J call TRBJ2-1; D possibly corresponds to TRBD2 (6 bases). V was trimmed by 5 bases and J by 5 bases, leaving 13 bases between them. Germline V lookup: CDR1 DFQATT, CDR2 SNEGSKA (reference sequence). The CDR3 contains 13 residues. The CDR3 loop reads CSARRDSHNEQFF. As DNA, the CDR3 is TGCAGTGCTCGGAGGGACTCTCACAATGAGCAGTTCTTC.

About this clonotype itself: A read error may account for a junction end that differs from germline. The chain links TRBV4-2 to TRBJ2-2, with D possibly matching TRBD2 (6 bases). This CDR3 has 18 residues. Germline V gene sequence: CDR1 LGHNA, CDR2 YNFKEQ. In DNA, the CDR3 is TGTGCCAGCAGTCAAGTGGCCGGCGGGAATTGGATCACCGGGGAGCTGTTTTTT. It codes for CASSQVAGGNWITGELFF.

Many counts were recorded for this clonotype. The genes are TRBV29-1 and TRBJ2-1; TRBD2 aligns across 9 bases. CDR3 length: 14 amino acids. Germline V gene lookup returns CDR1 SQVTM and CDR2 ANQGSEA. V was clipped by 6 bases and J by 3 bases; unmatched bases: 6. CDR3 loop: CSVRAGGYYNEQFF. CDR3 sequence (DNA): TGCAGCGTCCGGGCGGGAGGGTACTACAATGAGCAGTTCTTC.

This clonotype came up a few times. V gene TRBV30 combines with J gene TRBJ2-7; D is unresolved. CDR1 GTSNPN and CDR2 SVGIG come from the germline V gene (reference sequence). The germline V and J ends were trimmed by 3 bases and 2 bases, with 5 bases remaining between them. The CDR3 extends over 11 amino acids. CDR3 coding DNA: TGTGCCTGGAGGGGCACCTACGAGCAGTACTTC. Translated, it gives CAWRGTYEQYF.

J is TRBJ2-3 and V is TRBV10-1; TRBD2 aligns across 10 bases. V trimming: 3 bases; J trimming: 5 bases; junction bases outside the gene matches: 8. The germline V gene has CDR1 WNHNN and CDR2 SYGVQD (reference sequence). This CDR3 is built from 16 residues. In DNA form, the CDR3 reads TGCGCCAGCAGTGAAAAAGCGGGAGGGTTGTTAGATACGCAGTATTTT. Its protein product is CASSEKAGGLLDTQYF.

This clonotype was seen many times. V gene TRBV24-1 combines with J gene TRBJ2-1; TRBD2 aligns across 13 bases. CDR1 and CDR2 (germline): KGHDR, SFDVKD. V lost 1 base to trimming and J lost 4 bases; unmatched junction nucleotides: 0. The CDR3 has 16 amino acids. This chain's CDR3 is CATSDLLAGGYNEQFF. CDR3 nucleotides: TGTGCCACCAGTGATTTACTAGCGGGAGGGTACAATGAGCAGTTCTTC.

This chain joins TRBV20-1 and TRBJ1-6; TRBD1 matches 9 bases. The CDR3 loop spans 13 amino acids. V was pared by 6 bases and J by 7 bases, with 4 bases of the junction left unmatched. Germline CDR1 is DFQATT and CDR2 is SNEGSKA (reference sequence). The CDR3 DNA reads TGCAGTGCCGCCGGGACAGGGAATTCACCCCTCCACTTT. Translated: CSAAGTGNSPLHF.

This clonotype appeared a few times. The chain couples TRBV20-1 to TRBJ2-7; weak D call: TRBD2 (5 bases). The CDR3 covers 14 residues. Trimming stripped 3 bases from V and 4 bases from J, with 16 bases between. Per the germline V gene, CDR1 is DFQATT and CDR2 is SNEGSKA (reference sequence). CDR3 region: CSARKSSGRYEQYF. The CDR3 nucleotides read TGCAGTGCTAGGAAGTCGAGCGGAAGATACGAGCAGTACTTC.

As DNA, the CDR3 is TGTGCCAGCAGCTCCCGGTGGGGACTAGCGGACTATAGCTCCTACAATGAGCAGTTCTTC. It is translated as CASSSRWGLADYSSYNEQFF. The gene calls are TRBV5-6 and TRBJ2-1; 11 bases align to TRBD2. Looked up from germline, CDR1 is SGHDT and CDR2 is YYEEEE. The CDR3 loop spans 20 amino acids. Trimming removed 3 bases from V and 0 bases from J; junction bases left unmatched: 14.

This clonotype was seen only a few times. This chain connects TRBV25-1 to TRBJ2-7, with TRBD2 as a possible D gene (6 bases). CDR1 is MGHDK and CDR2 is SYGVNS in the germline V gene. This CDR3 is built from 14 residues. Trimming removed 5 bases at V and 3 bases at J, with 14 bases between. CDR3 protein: CASSNFGGVYEQYF. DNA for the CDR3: TGTGCCAGCAGTAACTTCGGAGGGGTCTACGAGCAGTACTTC.

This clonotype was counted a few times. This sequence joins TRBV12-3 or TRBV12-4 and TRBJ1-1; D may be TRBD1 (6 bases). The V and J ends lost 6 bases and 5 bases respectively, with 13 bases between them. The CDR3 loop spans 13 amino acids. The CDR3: CASRLQGYTEAFF. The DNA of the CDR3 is TGTGCCAGCAGACTCCAGGGGTATACTGAAGCTTTCTTT.

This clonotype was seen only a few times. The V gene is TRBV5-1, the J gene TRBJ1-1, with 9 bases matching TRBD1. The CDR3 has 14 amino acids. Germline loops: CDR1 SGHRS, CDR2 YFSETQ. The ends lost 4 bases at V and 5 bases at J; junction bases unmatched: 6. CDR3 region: CASSPEQGATEAFF. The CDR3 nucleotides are TGCGCCAGCAGCCCGGAACAGGGGGCGACTGAAGCTTTCTTT.

In nucleotides, the CDR3 is TGTGCCAGCAGCGGGTACAGGGTGTCAGACTATGGCTACACCTTC. Translating gives CASSGYRVSDYGYTF. The chain links TRBV7-2 to TRBJ1-2; tentative D call: TRBD1 (6 bases). The CDR3 covers 15 residues. Germline V gene sequence: CDR1 SGHTA, CDR2 FQGNSA. Trimming took off 5 bases at V and 3 bases at J, with 16 bases between the two ends.

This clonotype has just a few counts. CDR3 region: CATSRDRMVRETQYF. In DNA form, the CDR3 reads TGTGCCACCAGCAGAGATCGTATGGTCCGAGAGACCCAGTACTTC. This chain joins TRBV15 and TRBJ2-5; D gene uncertain. This CDR3 spans 15 amino acids. The V end lost 0 bases, the J end lost 4 bases, and 12 bases lay between the germline ends. The germline CDR1 and CDR2 sequences are LNHNV and YYDKDF (reference sequence).

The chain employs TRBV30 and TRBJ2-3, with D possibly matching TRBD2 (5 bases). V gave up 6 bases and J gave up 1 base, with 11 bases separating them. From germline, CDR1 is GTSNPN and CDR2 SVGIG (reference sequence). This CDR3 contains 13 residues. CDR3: CACLAPGTDTQYF. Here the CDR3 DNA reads TGTGCCTGCCTAGCTCCTGGCACAGATACGCAGTATTTT.

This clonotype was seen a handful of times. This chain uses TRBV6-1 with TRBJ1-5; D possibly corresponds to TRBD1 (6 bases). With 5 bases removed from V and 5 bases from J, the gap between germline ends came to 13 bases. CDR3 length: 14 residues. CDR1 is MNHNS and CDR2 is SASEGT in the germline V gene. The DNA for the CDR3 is TGTGCCAGCAGTCTGTCGGGGGGCCATCAGCCCCAGCATTTT. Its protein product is CASSLSGGHQPQHF.

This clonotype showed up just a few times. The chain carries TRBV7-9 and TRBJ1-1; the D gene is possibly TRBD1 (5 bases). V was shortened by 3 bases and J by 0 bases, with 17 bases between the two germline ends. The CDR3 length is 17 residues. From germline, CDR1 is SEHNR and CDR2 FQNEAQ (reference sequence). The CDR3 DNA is TGTGCCAGCAGCTTCCCTTCTCGACAGCCTATGAACACTGAAGCTTTCTTT. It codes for CASSFPSRQPMNTEAFF. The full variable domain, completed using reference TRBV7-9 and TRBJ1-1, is DTGVSQNPRHKITKRGQNVTFRCDPISEHNRLYWYRQTLGQGPEFLTYFQNEAQLEKSRLLSDRFSAERPKGSFSTLEIQRTEQGDSAMYLCASSFPSRQPMNTEAFFGQGTRLTVV.